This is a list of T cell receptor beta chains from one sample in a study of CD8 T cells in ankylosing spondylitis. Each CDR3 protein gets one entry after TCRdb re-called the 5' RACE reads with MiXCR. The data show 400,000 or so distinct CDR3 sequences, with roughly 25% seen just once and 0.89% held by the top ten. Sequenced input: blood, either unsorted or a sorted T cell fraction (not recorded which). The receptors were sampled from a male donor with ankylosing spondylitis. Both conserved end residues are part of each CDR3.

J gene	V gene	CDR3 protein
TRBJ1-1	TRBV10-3	CAISETADTEAFF
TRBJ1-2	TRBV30	CAWSPLSGIYGYTF
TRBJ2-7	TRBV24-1	CATSDSTGGRTYEQYF
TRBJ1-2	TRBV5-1	CASSLNRVPKHHGYTF
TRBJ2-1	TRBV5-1	CASNPGTAYNEQFF
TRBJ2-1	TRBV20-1	CSARAGNTYNEQFF
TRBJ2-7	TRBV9	CASSESGGSYEQYF
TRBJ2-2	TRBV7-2	CASSLLAGGAGELFF
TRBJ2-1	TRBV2	CASTASANEQFF
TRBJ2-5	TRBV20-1	CSAGRAPYQETQYF
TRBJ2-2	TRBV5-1	CASRPQTGVFGELFF
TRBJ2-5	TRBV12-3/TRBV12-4	CASSIQQGEPSETQYF
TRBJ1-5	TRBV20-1	CSAATGIGQPQHF
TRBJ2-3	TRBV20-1	CSASGTRGSTDTQYF
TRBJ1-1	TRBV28	CASSFSYRGTEAFF
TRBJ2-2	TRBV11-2	CASSGSWESTGELFF